This T cell receptor (beta chain) was recovered during a study of T cell clonality in common variable immunodeficiency. CDR3 length equals 15 residues. The V gene's germline CDR1 is SEHNR and CDR2 FQNEAQ (reference sequence). This clone was recorded a few times. The read ends 3 residues before the CDR3 terminus; that terminus is restored from the germline J gene. This table comes from immunoSEQ multiplex PCR, and its TCRdb copy is limited to in-frame clones, with some not included. The sample includes some 53,000 clones, none of them occurring once. Sequenced material: peripheral blood mononuclear cells. V is TRBV7-9 and J is TRBJ1-1; D gene ambiguous. The TCR originated in a person aged 18-70 years in good health. This CDR3 is CASSLIAGGSETAFF. The part of the CDR3 DNA that was read is TGTGCCAGCAGCTTAATCGCGGGAGGGTCAGAGACA.